These 20 T cell receptor beta chains were all obtained from the same sample, sequenced in a study of shared clonotypes between healthy human individuals. Here immunoSEQ multiplex PCR was the method, and the copy in TCRdb shows in-frame clones only, minus some. The profile shows roughly 1.5 million clones, approximately 98% of them singletons. Sequencing was performed on naive CD4+ T cells sorted from blood. As to subset: CD45RA+ positively selected. These receptors were collected from a man aged 30-40 years in good health.

The V call is TRBV10-3, the J call TRBJ1-3; D call uncertain. CDR3 length: 14 amino acids. Germline V CDR1 and CDR2: ENHRY, SYGVKD. V was clipped by 7 bases and J by 3 bases, with 13 bases between them. The CDR3 DNA sequence: TGTGCCATCACCCTTGGGCAGATTGGAAACACCATATATTTT. It translates to CAITLGQIGNTIYF.

The chain links TRBV29-1 to TRBJ2-3; the D gene is possibly TRBD2 (7 bases). The CDR3 contains 15 residues. CDR1 and CDR2 from the germline V gene are SQVTM and ANQGSEA. The V end was cut by 6 bases, the J end by 5 bases, with 21 bases between. CDR3 protein: CSVRGSGGLGDTQYF. The CDR3 bases are TGCAGCGTGAGGGGGTCCGGGGGGCTAGGAGATACGCAGTATTTT.

The genes are TRBV4-3 and TRBJ2-1; D is unresolved. The CDR3 spans 15 residues. CDR1 and CDR2 (germline): LGHNA, YSLEER. V was cut by 5 bases and J by 6 bases, with 17 bases left in between. CDR3 coding DNA: TGCGCCAGCAGCTACAGATTCCCCTCGGGCAATGAGCAGTTCTTC. Translating gives CASSYRFPSGNEQFF.

The chain combines TRBV4-1 with TRBJ2-7; 12 bases map to TRBD2. CDR3 length: 19 amino acids. Trimming took 5 bases from V and 0 from J; bases not matched to a gene: 14. Germline V gene lookup returns CDR1 MGHRA and CDR2 YSYEKL. Written as DNA, the CDR3 is TGCGCCAGCAGCTCAGGGTTCCCCGGACTAGCGGGGCTCTCCTACGAGCAGTACTTC. Protein sequence: CASSSGFPGLAGLSYEQYF.

The chain uses TRBV25-1 and TRBJ2-3; D may be TRBD1 (5 bases). Trimming cost V 6 bases and J 2 bases, with 15 bases left between them. Germline CDR1 MGHDK, CDR2 SYGVNS. This CDR3 region has 15 residues. CDR3 in DNA: TGTGCCAGCAGCCAGTTAACAGGCTTCACAGATACGCAGTATTTT. Translating gives CASSQLTGFTDTQYF.

V gene TRBV5-1 combines with J gene TRBJ2-1; 9 nucleotides line up with TRBD2. CDR3 length: 15 amino acids. The V gene end was trimmed by 0 bases and the J gene end by 8 bases; junction bases not matched to a gene: 6. CDR1 and CDR2 (germline): SGHRS, YFSETQ. The CDR3 DNA reads TGCGCCAGCAGCTTGGTAGCGGGAGAACGCTATGAGCAGTTCTTC. It codes for CASSLVAGERYEQFF.

The chain couples TRBV7-7 to TRBJ1-5; no reliable D call. The V gene's germline CDR1 is SSHAT and CDR2 FNYEAQ (reference sequence). The V end was cut by 5 bases, the J end by 1 base, with 27 bases between. CDR3 length: 20 amino acids. CDR3 sequence: CASSPPRREGWPMSNQPQHF. CDR3 nucleotides: TGTGCCAGCAGCCCCCCCAGGAGGGAAGGGTGGCCGATGAGCAATCAGCCCCAGCATTTT.

V usage is TRBV19 and J usage is TRBJ2-1; TRBD1 is a possible D gene (5 bases). This CDR3 region has 17 residues. V was pared by 7 bases and J by 0 bases, with 19 bases between. The V gene's germline CDR1 is LNHDA and CDR2 SQIVND (reference sequence). CDR3 loop: CASTLAQRDSSYNEQFF. The CDR3 coding sequence is TGTGCCAGTACCTTGGCGCAGCGAGACAGCTCCTACAATGAGCAGTTCTTC.

The gene calls are TRBV7-9 and TRBJ2-1; no definite D call. Germline CDR1 is SEHNR and CDR2 is FQNEAQ (reference sequence). The CDR3 spans 12 residues. V lost 5 bases and J lost 7, with 9 bases in between. The chain's CDR3 is CASSRFVNEQFF. The CDR3 region has the DNA TGTGCCAGCAGCCGCTTCGTAAATGAGCAGTTCTTC.

CDR3 sequence (DNA): TGTGCCAGCAGCTCCCGTTACCGGACTAGCGGGAGTAATGAGCAGTTCTTC. Residues: CASSSRYRTSGSNEQFF. The chain joins TRBV7-2 to TRBJ2-1, with 13 bases aligning to TRBD2. Germline V lookup: CDR1 SGHTA, CDR2 FQGNSA. CDR3 length equals 17 residues. After removal of 4 bases from V and 7 bases from J, the junction contained 10 bases not matched to a gene.

The chain couples TRBV6-4 to TRBJ1-3; 9 bases are shared with TRBD1. Looked up from germline, CDR1 is MRHNA and CDR2 is SNTAGT. V lost 7 bases, J lost 2 bases, and 3 bases stayed unmatched. The CDR3 has 14 residues. The CDR3 sequence is CASMDRGAGNTIYF. CDR3 sequence (DNA): TGTGCCAGCATGGACAGGGGAGCTGGAAACACCATATATTTT.

The chain employs TRBV11-2 and TRBJ1-1; D call uncertain. V dropped 7 bases and J dropped 0 bases, with 18 bases sitting between them. CDR3 length: 16 residues. Germline CDR1 and CDR2: SGHAT and FQNNGV. CDR3 nucleotide sequence: TGTGCCAGCACCCCCGGACTGGGATTAATGAACACTGAAGCTTTCTTT. Its protein is CASTPGLGLMNTEAFF.

The chain is built from TRBV4-3 and TRBJ2-1; D gene unclear. Germline loops: CDR1 LGHNA, CDR2 YSLEER. The CDR3 totals 17 residues. V shed 0 bases and J shed 0 bases, with 12 bases lying between them. Written as DNA, the CDR3 is TGCGCCAGCAGCCAAGATCCAGGCCCGCTCTCCTACAATGAGCAGTTCTTC. It encodes CASSQDPGPLSYNEQFF.

The gene calls are TRBV30 and TRBJ1-5; D not resolved. The CDR3 is 13 amino acids. Germline CDR1 GTSNPN, CDR2 SVGIG (reference sequence). Trimming removed 0 bases from V and 7 bases from J, with 10 bases in between. The CDR3 DNA sequence: TGTGCCTGGAGTGTTGGGCTCGAACAGCCCCAGCATTTT. Translation: CAWSVGLEQPQHF. Supplemented by reference TRBV30 and TRBJ1-5, the full variable domain reads SQTIHQWPATLVQPVGSPLSLECTVEGTSNPNLYWYRQAAGRGLQLLFYSVGIGQISSEVPQNLSASRPQDRQFILSSKKLLLSDSGFYLCAWSVGLEQPQHFGDGTRLSIL.

The chain combines TRBV2 with TRBJ2-2; 10 positions agree with TRBD1. Germline values: CDR1 SNHLY, CDR2 FYNNEI. V was pared by 6 bases and J by 2 bases, with 3 bases of the junction left unmatched. The CDR3 is made up of 15 amino acids. CDR3 nucleotide sequence: TGTGCCAGCAGCGACAGGGGGCTTAACACCGGGGAGCTGTTTTTT. The encoded protein is CASSDRGLNTGELFF.

The chain joins TRBV18 to TRBJ1-1; possibly TRBD1 for D (5 bases). There are 16 residues in the CDR3. V lost 5 bases to trimming and J lost 5 bases, with 21 bases between them. Germline CDR1 and CDR2: KGHSH and LQKENI. CDR3 amino acids: CASSGATGGSGTEAFF. Written as DNA, the CDR3 is TGTGCCAGCTCAGGGGCTACTGGGGGATCGGGGACTGAAGCTTTCTTT.

The gene calls are TRBV29-1 and TRBJ2-2; 10 bases agree with TRBD2. Trimming cost V 6 bases and J 0 bases; bases outside gene matches: 10. The CDR3 is 17 residues long. In germline, CDR1 is SQVTM, CDR2 ANQGSEA. The CDR3 loop is CSVGPGLAAANTGELFF. CDR3 nucleotide sequence: TGCAGCGTCGGACCTGGACTAGCGGCAGCGAACACCGGGGAGCTGTTTTTT.

V gene TRBV28 combines with J gene TRBJ2-1, with TRBD2 matching 10 bases. With 6 bases clipped from V and 7 bases from J, the junction kept 12 bases outside the gene matches. The V gene's germline CDR1 is MDHEN and CDR2 SYDVKM. This CDR3 contains 16 residues. The CDR3 loop is CASSTRSGLAVNEQFF. As DNA, the CDR3 is TGTGCCAGCAGCACGAGAAGCGGACTAGCGGTAAATGAGCAGTTCTTC.

The chain employs TRBV7-2 and TRBJ2-3; TRBD2 aligns across 8 bases. J gave up 4 bases and V 4 bases, and 10 bases lay outside the gene matches. The CDR3 length is 16 residues. The V gene's germline CDR1 is SGHTA and CDR2 FQGNSA. For the CDR3, the DNA is TGTGCCAGCAGCTCCCAGAGCGGGAGACGGGCAGATACGCAGTATTTT. Translated, it gives CASSSQSGRRADTQYF.

The genes are TRBV7-6 and TRBJ1-5; D gene ambiguous. Germline CDR1 and CDR2: SGHVS and FNYEAQ. CDR3 length equals 13 residues. V was shortened by 8 bases and J by 0 bases, with 8 bases between the two germline ends. This CDR3 reads CASSRDSNQPQHF. For the CDR3, the DNA is TGTGCCAGCTCCAGAGATAGCAATCAGCCCCAGCATTTT. The variable domain in full, completed from reference TRBV7-6 and TRBJ1-5, reads GAGVSQSPRYKVTKRGQDVALRCDPISGHVSLYWYRQALGQGPEFLTYFNYEAQQDKSGLPNDRFSAERPEGSISTLTIQRTEQRDSAMYRCASSRDSNQPQHFGDGTRLSIL.